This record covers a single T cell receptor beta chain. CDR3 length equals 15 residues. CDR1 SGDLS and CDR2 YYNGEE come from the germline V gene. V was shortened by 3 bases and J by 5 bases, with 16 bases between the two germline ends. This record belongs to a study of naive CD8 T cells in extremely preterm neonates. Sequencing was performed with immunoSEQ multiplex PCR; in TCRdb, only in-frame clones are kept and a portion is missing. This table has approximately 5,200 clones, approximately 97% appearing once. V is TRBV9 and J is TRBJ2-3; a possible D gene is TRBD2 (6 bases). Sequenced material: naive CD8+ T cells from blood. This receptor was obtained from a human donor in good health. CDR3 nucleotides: TGTGCCAGCAGCGCCGGGACTTTCTTGAGAGATACGCAGTATTTT. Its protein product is CASSAGTFLRDTQYF.